This TCR beta chain was identified during a study of PD-1 blockade in classical Hodgkin lymphoma. TCRdb's copy holds only in-frame clones and misses some; the assay was immunoSEQ multiplex PCR. The table lists about 110,000 clones, roughly 87% of them singletons, with nearly 20% in the top ten. Of note for this clone: The antigen remains unidentified.

Study-level findings and limits: Repertoire differences lack defined causes, possibly disease activity or prior therapy. Newly diagnosed patients and complete responders had comparable diversity at baseline. Initiation of nivolumab under 1 year after ASCT led to exclusion of patients.

Brentuximab vedotin exposure varied among the patients, all of whom had relapsed after autologous stem cell transplantation. This CDR3 is built from 15 residues. The germline CDR1 and CDR2 sequences are GTSNPN and SVGIG (reference sequence). The V and J ends lost 2 bases and 8 bases, in that order; junction bases with no gene match: 13. J is TRBJ1-2 and V is TRBV30; 8 nucleotides match TRBD1. The sequence came from a human donor with classical Hodgkin lymphoma. The sequencing here drew on peripheral blood mononuclear cells (PBMCs), taken before the second cycle of nivolumab. CDR3 nucleotide sequence: TGTGCCTGGAGTCAACGAGGACAGGGCTCCGTGGGCTACACCTTC. This gives the protein CAWSQRGQGSVGYTF.